The next 20 T cell receptor beta chains were all read from a single sample in a study of blood T cell repertoires in COVID-19. Assay used: immunoSEQ multiplex PCR; TCRdb lists only in-frame clones, some missing. The table has over 150,000 clones, roughly 84% seen once. The material sequenced was peripheral blood. The receptors here all came from an older woman with COVID-19, enrolled during active disease.

V is TRBV7-2 and J is TRBJ1-4, with a tentative D call TRBD1 (6 bases). CDR3 length: 15 residues. Trimming cost V 1 base and J 4 bases, with 10 bases left between them. Germline V gene lookup returns CDR1 SGHTA and CDR2 FQGNSA. The DNA of the CDR3 is TGTGCCAGCAGCTTAGGGTGGACAGTTAATGAAAAACTGTTTTTT. It yields the protein CASSLGWTVNEKLFF.

CDR3 nucleotide sequence: TGTGCCACCAGGAACCCTGGGACTAGCGGGAAGGGTACGCAGTATTTT. It translates to CATRNPGTSGKGTQYF. The genes are TRBV15 and TRBJ2-3; TRBD2 agrees at 13 bases. Per the germline V gene, CDR1 is LNHNV and CDR2 is YYDKDF (reference sequence). The V segment lost 6 bases and the J segment 8 bases; nucleotides outside the gene matches: 11. The CDR3 covers 16 residues.

This clone was picked up one time. The chain employs TRBV7-9 and TRBJ2-1, with 7 bases lining up with TRBD2. Germline loops: CDR1 SEHNR, CDR2 FQNEAQ (reference sequence). J lost 4 bases, V lost 3 bases, and 3 bases had no gene match. The CDR3 contains 14 residues. CDR3 region: CASSFLAAYNEQFF. CDR3 in DNA: TGTGCCAGCAGCTTCCTAGCGGCTTACAATGAGCAGTTCTTC.

V and J are TRBV7-3 and TRBJ2-1; the D gene is possibly TRBD2 (5 bases). V shed 1 base and J shed 2 bases, with 12 bases lying between them. This CDR3 contains 16 residues. Per the germline V gene, CDR1 is SGHTA and CDR2 is FQGTGA. The CDR3 protein is CASSLRERAAYNEQFF. The CDR3 coding sequence is TGTGCCAGCAGCTTAAGAGAGAGGGCCGCCTACAATGAGCAGTTCTTC.

This sequence joins TRBV5-1 and TRBJ2-1, with TRBD2 matching over 9 bases. Germline-derived CDR1 and CDR2 are SGHRS and YFSETQ. CDR3 size: 18 residues. Germline trimming cut 4 bases from V and 6 bases from J; bases unmatched to any gene: 17. The CDR3 is CASSTVGGVAGGTNEQFF. The CDR3 DNA reads TGCGCCAGCAGCACCGTTGGGGGGGTTGCGGGAGGGACCAATGAGCAGTTCTTC. The variable domain in full, completed from reference TRBV5-1 and TRBJ2-1, reads KAGVTQTPRYLIKTRGQQVTLSCSPISGHRSVSWYQQTPGQGLQFLFEYFSETQRNKGNFPGRFSGRQFSNSRSEMNVSTLELGDSALYLCASSTVGGVAGGTNEQFFGPGTRLTVL.

The chain recombines TRBV14 with TRBJ1-2; D is uncertain. Germline loops: CDR1 SGHDN, CDR2 FVKESK. This CDR3 has 15 amino acids. The V and J ends lost 2 bases and 4 bases respectively, with 14 bases between them. For the CDR3, the DNA is TGTGCCAGCAGCCAAATTTTCCGGGGTATCTATGGCTACACCTTC. Amino acid sequence: CASSQIFRGIYGYTF.

The chain employs TRBV12-5 and TRBJ2-7; 15 bases align to TRBD2. The ends lost 6 bases at V and 3 bases at J; junction bases unmatched: 9. Germline-derived CDR1 and CDR2 are LGHNT and FRNRAP. This CDR3 contains 17 residues. Here the CDR3 DNA reads TGTGCTAGTGGGGAAGCCCTGGGACTAGCGGGAGGCTACGAGCAGTACTTC. Protein: CASGEALGLAGGYEQYF. Combining the CDR3 with reference TRBV12-5 and TRBJ2-7 gives the whole variable domain DARVTQTPRHKVTEMGQEVTMRCQPILGHNTVFWYRQTMMQGLELLAYFRNRAPLDDSGMPKDRFSAEMPDATLATLKIQPSEPRDSAVYFCASGEALGLAGGYEQYFGPGTRLTVT.

V usage is TRBV7-9 and J usage is TRBJ2-1, with a weak D call TRBD2 (6 bases). Germline V gene sequence: CDR1 SEHNR, CDR2 FQNEAQ (reference sequence). The CDR3 is made up of 14 amino acids. V lost 3 bases to trimming and J lost 7 bases, with 13 bases between them. CDR3 DNA: TGTGCCAGCAGCTTTTTAGCGGATTATAATGAGCAGTTCTTC. Translating it yields CASSFLADYNEQFF.

This chain joins TRBV19 and TRBJ1-1, with a tentative D call TRBD1 (5 bases). The CDR3 totals 16 residues. V lost 3 bases and J 0 bases, leaving 14 bases between the germline ends. Germline V gene sequence: CDR1 LNHDA, CDR2 SQIVND (reference sequence). CDR3 sequence reads: CASSIQSGLMNTEAFF. The CDR3 nucleotides are TGTGCCAGTAGTATCCAATCAGGGCTAATGAACACTGAAGCTTTCTTT.

The chain couples TRBV6-6 to TRBJ1-5; D not certain. Germline CDR1 and CDR2: MNHNY and SVGAGI (reference sequence). Trimming cost V 6 bases and J 8 bases, with 20 bases left between them. The CDR3 length is 15 residues. The CDR3 sequence is CASRNLGLESEPQHF. The CDR3 DNA is TGTGCCAGCAGGAACCTCGGACTGGAGTCTGAGCCCCAGCATTTT.

This clone was seen only a few times. The chain has TRBV12-3 or TRBV12-4 and TRBJ2-5; D is unresolved. This CDR3 spans 13 amino acids. V lost 5 bases and J 3 bases, leaving 10 bases between the germline ends. Here the CDR3 reads CASSPLLKETQYF. The DNA for the CDR3 is TGTGCCAGCAGTCCACTCCTCAAAGAGACCCAGTACTTC.

The rearrangement links TRBV5-5 to TRBJ2-2, with TRBD2 identical over 8 bases. CDR1 is SGHKS, CDR2 YYEKEE, per germline (reference sequence). V lost 0 bases to trimming and J lost 3 bases; unmatched junction nucleotides: 7. The CDR3 is made up of 17 amino acids. The CDR3 sequence: CASSLVSGVSYTGELFF. The CDR3, as DNA: TGTGCCAGCAGCTTGGTTAGCGGGGTCTCGTACACCGGGGAGCTGTTTTTT.

The chain recombines TRBV7-2 with TRBJ1-6, with 7 positions matching TRBD1. The CDR3 is 15 residues long. Germline values: CDR1 SGHTA, CDR2 FQGNSA. Trimming took 5 bases from V and 6 from J; bases not matched to a gene: 7. The CDR3 nucleotides are TGTGCCAGCAGCGTCGGACAGGCGACTAATTCACCCCTCCACTTT. Its protein is CASSVGQATNSPLHF.

The chain joins TRBV5-1 to TRBJ1-2, with TRBD1 as a possible D gene (6 bases). The germline CDR1 and CDR2 sequences are SGHRS and YFSETQ. The V end lost 4 bases, the J end lost 0 bases, and 13 bases lay between the germline ends. The CDR3 runs 15 residues. The CDR3, as DNA: TGCGCCAGCAGCCAGTGGACAGCTTCTAACTATGGCTACACCTTC. As protein: CASSQWTASNYGYTF.

The V gene is TRBV11-3, the J gene TRBJ2-3; 7 bases match TRBD2. Germline CDR1 is SGHNT and CDR2 is YENEEA. With V trimmed by 3 bases and J by 6 bases, 9 bases remained unmatched. CDR3 size: 15 residues. CDR3 residues: CASSFGGGPGDTQYF. The DNA of the CDR3 is TGTGCCAGCAGCTTTGGGGGAGGGCCTGGGGATACGCAGTATTTT.

CDR3 bases: TGCGCCAGCAGCTTGGGGCCAGTGGCTGAAGCTTTCTTT. Translation gives CASSLGPVAEAFF. The chain combines TRBV5-1 with TRBJ1-1; no clear D gene. This CDR3 contains 13 residues. CDR1 is SGHRS, CDR2 YFSETQ, per germline. The ends were cut back, 0 bases at V and 6 bases at J, with 9 bases in the middle.

The table lists this clone with a count of one. The chain joins TRBV6-6 to TRBJ1-1, with unresolved D. Trimming took off 1 base at V and 8 bases at J, with 8 bases between the two ends. CDR1 and CDR2 (germline): MNHNY, SVGAGI (reference sequence). CDR3 length: 12 residues. CDR3: CASSYFEEEAFF. The CDR3 DNA reads TGTGCCAGCAGTTACTTTGAGGAGGAAGCTTTCTTT.

The chain carries TRBV5-4 and TRBJ1-2; possibly TRBD1 for D (5 bases). The CDR3 covers 16 residues. Germline CDR1 and CDR2: SGHNT and YYREEE (reference sequence). Trimming stripped 3 bases from V and 6 bases from J, with 21 bases between. CDR3 sequence: CASSSQQPGGKNGYTF. DNA of the CDR3: TGTGCCAGCAGCTCCCAACAACCCGGGGGGAAGAATGGCTACACCTTC.

The chain couples TRBV19 to TRBJ1-4; 8 bases fit TRBD1. The germline V gene encodes CDR1 LNHDA and CDR2 SQIVND (reference sequence). V dropped 3 bases and J dropped 1; count of bases not matched to a gene: 10. The CDR3 consists of 18 residues. Here the CDR3 reads CASSIGPGTGRTNEKLFF. CDR3 DNA: TGTGCCAGTAGTATCGGCCCCGGGACAGGAAGAACTAATGAAAAACTGTTTTTT.

The V call is TRBV19, the J call TRBJ2-1; the D gene is possibly TRBD1 (6 bases). The CDR3 is made up of 16 amino acids. Germline V gene data show CDR1 as LNHDA and CDR2 as SQIVND (reference sequence). Trimming left V 1 base short and J 5 bases short, with 15 bases between. The DNA of the CDR3 is TGTGCCAGTAGTATAGGGTGGCAGGGGCGCAACAATGAGCAGTTCTTC. It codes for CASSIGWQGRNNEQFF.